The 28 T cell receptor beta chains reported below all come from one sample, sequenced in a study of T cell responses to AZD1222 COVID-19 vaccine. Generated by immunoSEQ multiplex PCR, the TCRdb table keeps only in-frame clones and is missing some. This sample has more than 120,000 clones, with 90% to 95% found just once. The sequences come from peripheral blood, collected on day 0 of AZD1222 vaccination. These receptors all come from an adult in good health.

This chain connects TRBV6-2 or TRBV6-3 to TRBJ1-2; D is unclear. The CDR3 runs 14 residues. V was shortened by 6 bases and J by 5 bases, with 16 bases between the two germline ends. Per germline, CDR1 MNHEY and CDR2 SVGEGT. CDR3 coding DNA: TGTGCCAGCAGCATCCGCCCGTATTATTATGGCTACACCTTC. This encodes CASSIRPYYYGYTF.

The chain carries TRBV6-2 or TRBV6-3 and TRBJ1-1; D remains unclear. Trimming removed 6 bases from V and 3 bases from J, with 11 bases in between. The CDR3 length is 13 residues. CDR1 and CDR2 (germline): MNHEY, SVGEGT. The chain's CDR3 is CASSFGKDTEAFF. The CDR3, as DNA: TGTGCCAGCAGCTTCGGGAAAGACACTGAAGCTTTCTTT.

The CDR3 protein is CASSEAAGLGSPLHF. The CDR3 region has the DNA TGTGCCAGCAGTGAAGCGGCAGGGCTGGGTTCACCCCTCCACTTT. The chain employs TRBV2 and TRBJ1-6, with D perhaps matching TRBD1 (5 bases). CDR3 length: 15 residues. Germline loops: CDR1 SNHLY, CDR2 FYNNEI. The V gene lost 0 bases and the J gene lost 9 bases, with 12 bases spanning the gap. Full variable domain (remainder filled in from reference TRBV2 and TRBJ1-6): EPEVTQTPSHQVTQMGQEVILRCVPISNHLYFYWYRQILGQKVEFLVSFYNNEISEKSEIFDDQFSVERPDGSNFTLKIRSTKLEDSAMYFCASSEAAGLGSPLHFGNGTRLTVT.

V usage is TRBV15 and J usage is TRBJ2-7; D possibly uses TRBD1 or TRBD2 (5 bases each). CDR1 LNHNV and CDR2 YYDKDF come from the germline V gene (reference sequence). V gave up 1 base and J gave up 3 bases, with 13 bases separating them. The CDR3 is 15 residues long. CDR3 loop: CATSRARGSYYEQYF. The CDR3 DNA sequence: TGTGCCACCAGCAGAGCCCGGGGCAGCTACTACGAGCAGTACTTC.

The CDR3 is CASRQGTYEQYF. The CDR3 region has the DNA TGTGCCAGTAGACAGGGAACCTACGAGCAGTACTTC. The chain joins TRBV21-1 to TRBJ2-7; the table's D call of TRBD1 was not tested on the DNA. TRBV21-1 is termed a pseudogene. The CDR3 loop spans 12 amino acids.

The table lists this clone with a count of one. The genes are TRBV7-3 and TRBJ2-1; a weak D match, TRBD2 (5 bases). Trimming took 6 bases from V and 8 from J, leaving 20 bases between them. CDR3 length equals 15 residues. Germline V gene sequence: CDR1 SGHTA, CDR2 FQGTGA. CDR3 sequence: CASSPSERPIDEQFF. The DNA of the CDR3 is TGTGCCAGCAGTCCCTCAGAGCGGCCGATCGATGAGCAGTTCTTC. The whole variable domain, filled in from reference TRBV7-3 and TRBJ2-1, reads GAGVSQTPSNKVTEKGKYVELRCDPISGHTALYWYRQSLGQGPEFLIYFQGTGAADDSGLPNDRFFAVRPEGSVSTLKIQRTERGDSAVYLCASSPSERPIDEQFFGPGTRLTVL.

The J gene is TRBJ2-7, the V gene TRBV3-1 (or the pseudogene TRBV3-2), with D unresolved. The V gene's germline CDR1 is LGHDT and CDR2 YNNKEL (reference sequence). Trimming shortened V by 0 bases and J by 4 bases, and 10 bases separated the two germline ends. The CDR3 is made up of 14 amino acids. CDR3 DNA sequence: TGTGCCAGCAGCCAAGATCACAGCTGGTACGAGCAGTACTTC. This gives the protein CASSQDHSWYEQYF.

The J gene is TRBJ2-7, the V gene TRBV9, with 11 nucleotides matching TRBD2. V lost 1 base to trimming and J lost 6 bases; unmatched junction nucleotides: 6. This CDR3 is 15 amino acids long. Germline-derived CDR1 and CDR2 are SGDLS and YYNGEE. Written as DNA, the CDR3 is TGTGCCAGCAGCGTAACTAGCGGGAGTTACAGCGAGCAGTACTTC. It codes for CASSVTSGSYSEQYF.

The chain combines TRBV11-2 with TRBJ1-2; D gene uncertain. V lost 1 base and J 4 bases, leaving 7 bases between the germline ends. This CDR3 is built from 13 residues. Germline V gene lookup returns CDR1 SGHAT and CDR2 FQNNGV. The CDR3, as DNA: TGTGCCAGCAGCTTAGGGGTTTCCTATGGCTACACCTTC. Residues: CASSLGVSYGYTF.

The genes are TRBV9 and TRBJ1-1, with D uncertain. Germline values: CDR1 SGDLS, CDR2 YYNGEE. The CDR3 runs to 15 residues. Trimming took off 3 bases at V and 6 bases at J, with 18 bases between the two ends. The CDR3 bases are TGTGCCAGCAGCGCCGGCTCGACATTCGGCGCTGAAGCTTTCTTT. Translated: CASSAGSTFGAEAFF.

The chain has TRBV9 and TRBJ2-1; 11 nucleotides align to TRBD2. Germline V gene sequence: CDR1 SGDLS, CDR2 YYNGEE. The CDR3 loop spans 16 amino acids. V dropped 4 bases and J dropped 2; count of bases not matched to a gene: 5. The CDR3 coding sequence is TGTGCCAGCAGCCCGAGGGGACTAGCGGCCTACAATGAGCAGTTCTTC. Encoded protein: CASSPRGLAAYNEQFF.

The chain couples TRBV7-8 to TRBJ1-4, with D perhaps matching TRBD1 (6 bases). Trimming left V 6 bases short and J 7 bases short, with 15 bases between. Germline-derived CDR1 and CDR2 are SGHVS and FQNEAQ. The CDR3 length is 14 residues. The CDR3 region is CASRQDSVGEKLFF. The CDR3 region has the DNA TGTGCCAGCAGACAGGACAGCGTAGGTGAAAAACTGTTTTTT.

This chain joins TRBV5-1 and TRBJ2-5, with 9 bases aligning to TRBD2. CDR1 SGHRS and CDR2 YFSETQ come from the germline V gene. This CDR3 has 14 amino acids. The trim removed 3 bases at V and 4 bases at J, leaving 4 bases unmatched. The CDR3 region has the DNA TGCGCCAGCAGCTCGACGACTAGCGGAGAGACCCAGTACTTC. Its protein product is CASSSTTSGETQYF.

This chain uses TRBV7-8 with TRBJ1-2; no firm D call. V lost 8 bases, J lost 5 bases, and 18 bases lay in between. The CDR3 consists of 14 residues. The germline gives CDR1 SGHVS, CDR2 FQNEAQ. The chain's CDR3 is CASSLGTEGYGYTF. The CDR3 region has the DNA TGTGCCAGCTCCTTAGGTACAGAAGGGTATGGCTACACCTTC.

A single count supports this clone. The chain is built from TRBV6-5 and TRBJ2-1; D uncertain. From germline, CDR1 is MNHEY and CDR2 SVGAGI. Trimming left V 10 bases short and J 3 bases short, with 16 bases between. The CDR3 sequence is 14 residues long. The CDR3 spells CATIMGYGYNEQFF. CDR3 DNA sequence: TGTGCCACCATAATGGGATATGGCTACAATGAGCAGTTCTTC.

The V gene is TRBV28, the J gene TRBJ1-5, with 7 bases that match TRBD1. Germline trimming cut 5 bases from V and 3 bases from J; bases unmatched to any gene: 4. The germline V gene encodes CDR1 MDHEN and CDR2 SYDVKM. This CDR3 spans 14 amino acids. CDR3 protein: CASSQTGPNQPQHF. DNA of the CDR3: TGTGCCAGCAGTCAGACAGGGCCCAATCAGCCCCAGCATTTT.

The gene calls are TRBV19 and TRBJ2-7; 12 bases are shared with TRBD1. Germline CDR1 and CDR2: LNHDA and SQIVND (reference sequence). V gave up 6 bases and J gave up 9 bases; unmatched junction bases: 12. The CDR3 runs 15 residues. Here the CDR3 reads CASRTKPGQGARQYF. The CDR3 region has the DNA TGTGCCAGTAGGACTAAACCGGGACAGGGGGCGCGGCAGTACTTC. The full variable domain, completed using reference TRBV19 and TRBJ2-7, is DGGITQSPKYLFRKEGQNVTLSCEQNLNHDAMYWYRQDPGQGLRLIYYSQIVNDFQKGDIAEGYSVSREKKESFPLTVTSAQKNPTAFYLCASRTKPGQGARQYFGPGTRLTVT.

This clone has only one observation. This chain uses TRBV12-3 or TRBV12-4 with TRBJ2-7, with no clear D. This CDR3 comprises 13 residues. Trimming took off 1 base at V and 1 base at J, with 5 bases between the two ends. CDR3 DNA sequence: TGTGCCAGCAGTTTAGGCACTTCCTACGAGCAGTACTTC. Its translation is CASSLGTSYEQYF.

Comment on this clone: Additional DNA sequences in this sample encode the identical CDR3. V is TRBV30 and J is TRBJ1-5; no clear D gene. The CDR3 totals 13 residues. Trimming pared 3 bases from V and 3 bases from J, leaving 9 bases between. Germline V gene data show CDR1 as GTSNPN and CDR2 as SVGIG (reference sequence). The CDR3, as DNA: TGTGCCTGGAGGGCGGGGTCCAATCAGCCCCAGCATTTT. This sequence encodes CAWRAGSNQPQHF.

The rearrangement joins TRBV3-1 (or the pseudogene TRBV3-2) to TRBJ1-5, with unresolved D. Trimming took off 1 base at V and 5 bases at J, with 9 bases between the two ends. Looked up from germline, CDR1 is LGHDT and CDR2 is YNNKEL (reference sequence). CDR3 size: 14 residues. Here the CDR3 DNA reads TGTGCCAGCAGCCAAGGGAGAGGGCATCAGCCCCAGCATTTT. It yields the protein CASSQGRGHQPQHF.

This chain connects TRBV11-2 to TRBJ1-4; D is unresolved. Trimming removed 2 bases from V and 7 bases from J, with 14 bases in between. Germline V gene sequence: CDR1 SGHAT, CDR2 FQNNGV. This CDR3 contains 15 residues. The chain's CDR3 is CASSLTRRGSEKLFF. CDR3 DNA sequence: TGTGCCAGCAGCTTAACCCGTAGAGGGAGTGAAAAACTGTTTTTT.

This rearrangement joins TRBV4-1 to TRBJ1-3; tentative D call: TRBD1 (5 bases). V lost 1 base to trimming and J lost 8 bases, with 15 bases between them. Germline values: CDR1 MGHRA, CDR2 YSYEKL. The CDR3 sequence is 15 residues long. CDR3: CASSQVLTDGDTIYF. CDR3 DNA sequence: TGCGCCAGCAGCCAAGTTCTGACAGACGGCGACACCATATATTTT.

This chain joins TRBV19 and TRBJ2-1, with TRBD2 matching 9 bases. J gave up 9 bases and V 7 bases, and 13 bases lay outside the gene matches. Looked up from germline, CDR1 is LNHDA and CDR2 is SQIVND (reference sequence). The CDR3 consists of 15 residues. The CDR3 is CASISVGGRASEQFF. CDR3 coding DNA: TGTGCCAGTATCTCCGTGGGCGGGAGGGCCAGTGAGCAGTTCTTC.

V is TRBV7-9 and J is TRBJ2-2; D gene unclear. Trimming took off 1 base at V and 3 bases at J, with 6 bases between the two ends. This CDR3 contains 14 residues. Per the germline V gene, CDR1 is SEHNR and CDR2 is FQNEAQ (reference sequence). The CDR3 sequence: CASSLVQYTGELFF. DNA of the CDR3: TGTGCCAGCAGCTTAGTACAGTACACCGGGGAGCTGTTTTTT. The full variable domain, with the rest looked up from reference TRBV7-9 and TRBJ2-2, is DTGVSQNPRHKITKRGQNVTFRCDPISEHNRLYWYRQTLGQGPEFLTYFQNEAQLEKSRLLSDRFSAERPKGSFSTLEIQRTEQGDSAMYLCASSLVQYTGELFFGEGSRLTVL.

The V gene is TRBV27, the J gene TRBJ1-1, with 7 bases that match TRBD1. Germline loops: CDR1 MNHEY, CDR2 SMNVEV (reference sequence). The CDR3 sequence is 12 residues long. Trimming at V came to 5 bases and at J to 5 bases, leaving 2 bases not matched to a gene. Here the CDR3 DNA reads TGTGCCAGCAGTCGACAGGGTACTGAAGCTTTCTTT. Its translation: CASSRQGTEAFF.

This chain uses TRBV19 with TRBJ1-2; D not certain. Trimming removed 6 bases at V and 8 bases at J, with 10 bases between. The CDR3 is made up of 11 amino acids. Germline V gene data show CDR1 as LNHDA and CDR2 as SQIVND (reference sequence). The CDR3 coding sequence is TGTGCCAGTAGGACTATTCGCGGCTACACCTTC. Its protein product is CASRTIRGYTF.

The V gene is TRBV19, the J gene TRBJ2-2; D remains unclear. The germline gives CDR1 LNHDA, CDR2 SQIVND (reference sequence). The CDR3 runs to 15 residues. V shed 7 bases and J shed 1 base, with 13 bases lying between them. This CDR3 reads CASTLGQMNTGELFF. Written as DNA, the CDR3 is TGTGCCAGTACGCTGGGTCAGATGAACACCGGGGAGCTGTTTTTT.

The chain couples TRBV18 to TRBJ2-3, with 13 nucleotides matching TRBD2. V lost 6 bases and J lost 1; bases outside the gene matches: 4. Germline V gives CDR1 KGHSH, CDR2 LQKENI. The CDR3 spans 16 residues. The CDR3, as DNA: TGTGCCAGCTCGCCTGGACTAGCGGGGGGCACAGATACGCAGTATTTT. The encoded protein is CASSPGLAGGTDTQYF.